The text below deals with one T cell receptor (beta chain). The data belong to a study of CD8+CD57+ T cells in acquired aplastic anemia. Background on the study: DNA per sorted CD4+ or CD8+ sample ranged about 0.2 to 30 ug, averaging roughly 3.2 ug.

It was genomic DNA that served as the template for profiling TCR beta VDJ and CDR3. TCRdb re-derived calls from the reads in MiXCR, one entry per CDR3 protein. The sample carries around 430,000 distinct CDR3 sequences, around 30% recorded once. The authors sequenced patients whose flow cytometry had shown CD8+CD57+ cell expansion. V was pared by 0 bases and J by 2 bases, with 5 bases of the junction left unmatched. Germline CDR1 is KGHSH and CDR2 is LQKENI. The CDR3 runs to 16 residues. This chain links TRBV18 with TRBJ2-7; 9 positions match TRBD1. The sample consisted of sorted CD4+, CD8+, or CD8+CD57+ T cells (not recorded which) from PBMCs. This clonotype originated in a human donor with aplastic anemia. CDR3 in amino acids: CASSPPMGDRAYEQYF. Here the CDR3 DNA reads TGTGCCAGCTCACCACCGATGGGGGACAGGGCCTACGAGCAGTACTTC.